This T cell receptor beta chain was identified during a study of T cells after posttransplantation cyclophosphamide. TCRdb's copy holds only in-frame clones and misses some; the assay was immunoSEQ multiplex PCR. The sample includes 51,000 or so clones, 85% to 95% of them seen just once. On this clone itself: The antigen remains unidentified.

Overall study findings and caveats: Donor CD8+ memory clones often dominated recipient blood repertoires at later times.

This CDR3 comprises 13 residues. Germline CDR1 SGHNT, CDR2 YYREEE (reference sequence). V was pared by 4 bases and J by 4 bases, with 10 bases between. This chain uses TRBV5-4 with TRBJ2-3; no firm D call. This clonotype was obtained from a woman aged 25 to 45 in good health and a related stem cell transplant donor. The specimen was PBMCs. The CDR3 region has the DNA TGTGCCAGCAGCACGTTGGGCGCAGATACGCAGTATTTT. Protein: CASSTLGADTQYF. The variable domain in full, with the rest retrieved from reference TRBV5-4 and TRBJ2-3, is ETGVTQSPTHLIKTRGQQVTLRCSSQSGHNTVSWYQQALGQGPQFIFQYYREEENGRGNFPPRFSGLQFPNYSSELNVNALELDDSALYLCASSTLGADTQYFGPGTRLTVL.